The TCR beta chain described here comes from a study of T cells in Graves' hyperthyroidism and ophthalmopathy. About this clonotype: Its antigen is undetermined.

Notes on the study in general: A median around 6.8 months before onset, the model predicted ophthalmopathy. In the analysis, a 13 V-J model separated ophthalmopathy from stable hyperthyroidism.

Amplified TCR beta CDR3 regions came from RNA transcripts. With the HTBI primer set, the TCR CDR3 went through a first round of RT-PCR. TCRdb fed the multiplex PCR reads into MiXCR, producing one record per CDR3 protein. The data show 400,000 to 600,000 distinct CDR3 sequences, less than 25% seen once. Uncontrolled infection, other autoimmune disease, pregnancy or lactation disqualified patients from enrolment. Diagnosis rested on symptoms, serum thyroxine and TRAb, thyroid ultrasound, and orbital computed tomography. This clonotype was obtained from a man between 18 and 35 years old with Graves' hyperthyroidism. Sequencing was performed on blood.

The CDR3 sequence: CASSLARGVYGYTF. The DNA of the CDR3 is TGTGCCAGCAGCTTGGCCCGGGGAGTCTATGGCTACACCTTC. The chain uses TRBV5-6 and TRBJ1-2; D uncertain. The germline gives CDR1 SGHDT, CDR2 YYEEEE. V was clipped by 0 bases and J by 4 bases, with 10 bases between them. The CDR3 runs 14 residues.